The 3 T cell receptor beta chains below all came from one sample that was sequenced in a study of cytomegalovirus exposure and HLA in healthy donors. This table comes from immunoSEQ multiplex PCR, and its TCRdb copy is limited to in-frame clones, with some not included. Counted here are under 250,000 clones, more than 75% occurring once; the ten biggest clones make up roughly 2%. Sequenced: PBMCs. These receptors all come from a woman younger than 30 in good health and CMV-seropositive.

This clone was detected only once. In DNA form, the CDR3 reads TGTGCCACGTGCTCCAGCGGGAGGCCTTACGAGCAGTACTTC. It is translated as CATCSSGRPYEQYF. The J gene is TRBJ2-7, the V gene TRBV27; the match to TRBD2 covers 9 bases. The CDR3 is 14 residues long. The V segment lost 10 bases and the J segment 4 bases; nucleotides outside the gene matches: 11. Germline V CDR1 and CDR2: MNHEY, SMNVEV (reference sequence).

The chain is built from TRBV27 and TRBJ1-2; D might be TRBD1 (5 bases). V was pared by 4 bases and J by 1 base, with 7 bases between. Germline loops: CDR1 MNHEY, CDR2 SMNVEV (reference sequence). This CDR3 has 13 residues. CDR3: CASSSGLNYGYTF. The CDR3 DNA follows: TGTGCCAGCAGTTCGGGACTTAACTATGGCTACACCTTC.

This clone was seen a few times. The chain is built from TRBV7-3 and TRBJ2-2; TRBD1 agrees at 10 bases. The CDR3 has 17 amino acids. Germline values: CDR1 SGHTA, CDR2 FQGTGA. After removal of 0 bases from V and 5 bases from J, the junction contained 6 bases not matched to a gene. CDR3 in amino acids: CASSLTSDRGRTGELFF. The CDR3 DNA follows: TGTGCCAGCAGCTTAACGTCCGACAGGGGGCGAACCGGGGAGCTGTTTTTT.